This T cell receptor beta chain was sequenced in a study of cytomegalovirus exposure and HLA in healthy donors. Study information: Early release data held 80 million to 100 million unique TCRs from HLA-typed donors. Study-level findings and limits: Testing in vitro showed a few CMV-associated chains specific for CMV antigens. Follow-up analysis later connected one missense variant in DCLRE1C with trimming of TCR beta V- and J-genes.

Turning to this clone: The antigen is not known.

It was with 60 Vbeta and 13 Jbeta primers that the PCR ran. The protocol was immunoSEQ multiplex PCR, while the TCRdb copy is restricted to in-frame clones and leaves out a portion. This table has approximately 170,000 clones, over 70% appearing once. The ends were cut back, 0 bases at V and 6 bases at J, with 2 bases in the middle. This CDR3 is built from 11 residues. Germline V gene lookup returns CDR1 SGHNT and CDR2 YYREEE (reference sequence). The receptor was isolated from a woman under 40 in good health and CMV-seropositive. This sequence joins TRBV5-4 and TRBJ2-3; D unclear. The specimen sequenced was PBMCs. CDR3: CASSLADTQYF. CDR3 DNA: TGTGCCAGCAGCTTGGCGGATACGCAGTATTTT. Drawing the rest from reference TRBV5-4 and TRBJ2-3, the complete variable domain is ETGVTQSPTHLIKTRGQQVTLRCSSQSGHNTVSWYQQALGQGPQFIFQYYREEENGRGNFPPRFSGLQFPNYSSELNVNALELDDSALYLCASSLADTQYFGPGTRLTVL.